This section outlines one T cell receptor (beta chain) sequence together with its context. The target of this receptor is not known. Base-call qualities are not available, and no considerably larger clone is one nucleotide away. A single peripheral blood draw of around 120 mL on average was collected from each donor into heparinised tubes. A BD FACSAria II and a panel including CD45RO, CCR7, CD25, CD127, CD95 and CD27 were used to sort naive, central memory, regulatory and stem cell-like memory CD4+ T cells. A purity above 95% was achieved for all sorted populations. Right away, PBMCs were isolated by Lymphoprep density gradient centrifugation and were stained directly, with no culture step. To minimize batch effects, samples were stained and sorted in pairs, one healthy donor with one patient per experiment. CDR1 and CDR2 were assigned from the germline V gene as MGHDK and SYGVNS. Unmatched junction bases come to 5, with V trimmed by 8 bases and J by 5 bases. Its CDR3 holds 12 amino acids, cysteine through phenylalanine. Left in the record is the CDR3 DNA by itself, 36 bases read in frame from the first base.

This specimen comes from a study of beta chain features in type 1 diabetes (dated by TCRdb to between 2018 and 2020). Some background on the complete study: No differences in mean age, gender distribution, total cell number or subset yield were found between patients and healthy donors. A total of 107,917,701 sorted cells were examined across all samples, and a strong correlation was observed between cell number per subset and RNA yield. In the study, TCRB repertoires of sorted circulating CD4+ T cell subsets from recently diagnosed type 1 diabetes patients were compared with those of matched healthy donors. Regulatory and stem cell-like memory subsets were obtained from only 8 patients and about eight healthy donors, while naive and central memory subsets were obtained from all 28 donors. Results the study describes overall, beyond this receptor: Shorter templates might be favored by PCR, yet because patient and control samples were amplified and corrected together, any such skew would affect both groups equally. Because cDNA rather than genomic DNA was sequenced, highly expressing activated cells could have been over-represented, although no difference in activation and CD3 levels was found between groups. In all four CD4+ subsets, TCRB CDR3 length was moderately but significantly shorter in type 1 diabetes patients. Fewer insertions and more nucleotide deletions at VDJ recombination sites were observed in patients with type 1 diabetes, implying thymic rearrangement abnormalities. Naive, central memory and regulatory TCRB repertoires appeared to be more similar among patients than among healthy donors. HLA sub-analyses involved small numbers of individuals, so any influence of HLA type on TCRB rearrangement remained unresolved.

The entire isolated RNA was reverse transcribed using the High Capacity cDNA Reverse Transcription Kit, and thus expressed TCRB transcripts were sequenced. Deep immunoSEQ sequencing was applied to naive, central memory and regulatory T cell samples, giving an average of around 3.4 million total reads per sample. Sorted cells were lysed in RLT buffer and RNA was extracted with DNase-treated RNeasy Micro or Mini kits, depending on cell number. To prevent cross-contamination, every cell subset was processed on its own, while patient and healthy donor samples were processed together. The immunoSEQ multiplex PCR was used to amplify TCRB sequences from cDNA, yielding 87-bp fragments that span the CDR3 region. Sequencing of the amplicons was done on the Illumina HiSeq platform. The study's own analysis went as follows. Synthetic template baselines were used to correct PCR bias computationally, reads within Hamming distance 2 were collapsed, and singletons that could not be merged were discarded. By aligning reads against IMGT, V, D and J genes, CDR3 length, and insertions or deletions at six rearrangement sites were assigned. Within each subset, clonotype counts were normalized to sorted cell number, after which true diversity and Gini coefficients were computed with the tcR R package. The overlap coefficient, calculated on TCRB nucleotide sequences, was used to measure repertoire sharing. Out-of-frame TCRB sequences from naive cells were analyzed to stand in for the pre-selection repertoire. TCRdb took this table from immuneACCESS and kept in-frame rearrangements with V and J called. Such tables lack part of the clones; where checked against another copy, unresolved V genes explain under half of the gap, and the rest is unexplained. The DNA gave D and trimming, while V, J and clone size come from that table. This sample holds 300,000 to 350,000 clones; around 19% were observed only once. 0.035% to 0.05% of the sample is in the top ten clones.

The sequencing sample was made of naive CD4+ T cells from blood. In light of the paper, this sample's cell subset or site label describes: true naive CD4+ T cells. This receptor chain uses TRBV25-1 and TRBJ2-7; TRBD2 fits 8 bases in the junction. This TCR came from a woman between 18 and 29 years old in good health. The CDR3 protein is CASLGGAHEQYF. The DNA reads as follows: TGTGCCAGCCTCGGGGGGGCCCACGAGCAGTACTTC.